This TCR beta chain emerged from a study of T-cell memory formation after mild COVID-19 (dated by TCRdb to about 2021). Regarding the complete study: TCR sequence clusters from the two donors were found to be largely donor specific. In two donors, T-cell clones that expanded and contracted after mild COVID-19 were tracked by sequencing TCRalpha and TCRbeta repertoires over time. The cohort comprised two young, previously healthy adult volunteers, one female and one male.

The CDR3 measures 16 amino acids from cysteine to phenylalanine. This entry keeps only the CDR3 DNA: 48 bases, framed from base 1. V gives up 5 bases and J gives up 4 bases, and the segment between their germline ends measures 19 bases. In the germline V gene, CDR1 corresponds to SNHLY and CDR2 to FYNNEI. Sequencer: Illumina NovaSeq 6000. Using 5'RACE with constant-segment primers, TCRalpha and TCRbeta cDNA libraries were constructed, with sample barcodes and unique molecular identifiers added in the process. RNA was extracted from every sample with Trizol reagent. Amplification of the libraries took two PCR steps, and the second step added a second sample barcode plus Illumina TruSeq adapters. Sequencing of libraries was performed on an Illumina NovaSeq with 2 x 150 bp paired-end reads. Per the authors' processing: Reads were demultiplexed and collapsed into UMI-guided consensus sequences with migec v1.2.7. Using mixcr v2.1.11, the UMI consensuses were aligned to TRA and TRB V and J templates and assembled into clonotypes. A clonotype was counted as expanded or contracted only if both edgeR and NoisET called the change significant, with noise models trained on biological replicates. For edgeR calls, a false discovery rate-adjusted p below 0.01 and a log2 fold-change threshold of 1 were applied. As an exploratory analysis of dynamics, PCA with hierarchical clustering was applied to max-normalized trajectories of the 1000 most abundant clonotypes. The CD4 or CD8 phenotype of responding clones was assigned using the separately sequenced CD4+ and CD8+ repertoires. TCRdb trimmed the raw reads at Q25, called clones with MiXCR and kept productive beta chains. Every entry covers one CDR3 protein and lists the most common genes and DNA from its rows. The V and J calls were determined by TCRdb, not by the authors. This sample holds approximately 98,000 distinct CDR3 sequences; over 15% were observed only once. The ten largest make up about 6% of the sample.

Ficoll-Paque density gradient centrifugation was used to isolate PBMCs. This clonotype appeared a few times. The antigen it recognizes is unknown. The input lacks base qualities; no much larger clone sits a single base away. Study-wide findings and limitations: Some responding clones were detected in pre-infection memory, which suggested that pre-existing cross-reactive memory T cells had joined the SARS-CoV-2 response. The study covered only a couple of mild cases, and larger cohorts including severe cases with pre-infection samples were considered necessary. Contracting CD4+ clones were found mainly in CM and EM memory subsets, while CD8+ clones were enriched in EMRA. Clones that contracted from day 15 to 85 showed balanced CD4/CD8 phenotypes, whereas a second wave of clones that expanded from day 15 to 37 leaned towards CD4+. SARS-CoV-2 specificity was not confirmed for the second-wave clones peaking on day 37.

This TCR derives from a young man who had mild COVID-19 (a few samples of this study predate the infection). The sample titles of this study are shuffled in the database, so cell type and time point are left out; the donor was told from shared clones. Material for sequencing was PBMCs or a T cell subset sorted from them (not recorded which). This chain is built from TRBV2 and TRBJ2-3; the D gene is perhaps TRBD1, on 6 matching bases. CDR3 loop: CASSYFQGSQADTQYF. The DNA is as follows: TGTGCCAGCAGTTATTTCCAGGGGAGTCAGGCAGATACGCAGTATTTT.